Detailed here is one TCR beta chain. Its antigen is unknown. The data were taken from a study of T cells after yellow fever vaccination. Study conclusions and caveats: Although the secondary response was weaker, it peaked faster, at day 5 versus 15.

It was through 5'RACE template switching that TCR cDNA was made, with a universal primer site and UMIs added. TCRdb used MiXCR to reprocess the 5' RACE reads, holding one entry per CDR3 protein. The repertoire has roughly 79,000 distinct CDR3 sequences, around 7.8% of them found once; the top ten carry approximately 30%. Germline values: CDR1 SEHNR, CDR2 FQNEAQ (reference sequence). V was cut by 1 base and J by 2 bases, with 17 bases left in between. CDR3 size: 17 residues. Here the sequenced sample was CD8+ T cells sorted from PBMCs, taken roughly 10 days after the first yellow fever vaccination. The genes are TRBV7-9 and TRBJ1-1, with D possibly TRBD1 on 5 matching bases. The receptor comes from a man aged 18-30 years who received the YFV17D yellow fever vaccine. The CDR3 sequence: CASSLGSTRTRNTEAFF. CDR3 in DNA: TGTGCCAGCAGCTTAGGATCTACCCGGACAAGAAACACTGAAGCTTTCTTT.